This entry features one T cell receptor (beta chain) sequence. CDR1 is SEHNR and CDR2 is FQNEAQ in the germline V gene (reference sequence). CDR3 length: 13 amino acids. V was pared by 7 bases and J by 0 bases, with 6 bases between. This record belongs to a study of response to subunit inactivated influenza vaccine. Each CDR3 protein gets one entry after TCRdb re-called the RT-PCR reads with MiXCR. Of 150,000 to 200,000 distinct CDR3 sequences listed, roughly 12% are singletons. The same data also contributed to another study, on T cells expressing NK-cell markers. From that second work: Template switching by 5'RACE with UMIs generated the TCR beta cDNA. Sorted CD3+CD56+NKG2C+, CD3+CD56+NKG2C- and CD3+CD56-NKG2C+ T cells supplied TCR beta repertoires.

The chain is built from TRBV7-9 and TRBJ2-2; D not certain. The receptor's source is a man in his forties or fifties who received an inactivated influenza vaccine. The sample consisted of CD8+ T cells sorted from PBMCs, taken roughly 12 days after vaccination. The CDR3 coding sequence is TGTGCCAGCATTGTCGCGAACACCGGGGAGCTGTTTTTT. The encoded protein is CASIVANTGELFF.